Listed below are T cell receptor beta chains from one sample, sequenced in a study of T-cell reconstitution after alpha-beta-depleted transplantation in children. TCRdb ran MiXCR on the PCR reads and lists one entry per CDR3 protein. The data contain about a million distinct CDR3 sequences, roughly 29% of them seen just once; the ten biggest clones take up over 25%. Here the sequenced sample was PBMCs, mostly from graft donor cells, taken 360 days after TCRalphabeta/CD19-depleted stem cell transplant. All receptors derive from a boy in the first two years of life who had a stem cell transplant for SCID, so the T cells may come from the graft donor. CDR3s include the opening cysteine and the closing phenylalanine or tryptophan. Each record gives: D gene, V gene, clone size, J gene, CDR3 protein, CDR3 DNA. A D gene is named only where the DNA matches it firmly. Size tells how often a clone was seen (once, few, many) or the class of an expanded clone, and some rows leave it out.

NA	TRBV20-1	once	TRBJ2-5	CSASRGAIQETQYF	TGCAGTGCTAGTCGTGGGGCAATACAAGAGACCCAGTACTTC
NA	TRBV3-1	NA	TRBJ2-2	CASSPKSLSGELFF	TGTGCCAGCAGCCCAAAGTCACTATCCGGGGAGCTGTTTTTT
NA	TRBV15	few	TRBJ2-4	CATSLQGWRNIQYF	TGTGCCACCAGCCTACAAGGGTGGCGAAACATTCAGTACTTC
NA	TRBV7-2	NA	TRBJ2-5	CASSSTLWGGETQYF	TGTGCCAGCAGCTCTACTCTTTGGGGAGGAGAGACCCAGTACTTC
NA	TRBV27	NA	TRBJ2-3	CASSFPSDTQYF	TGTGCCAGCAGTTTTCCCTCAGATACGCAGTATTTT
NA	TRBV29-1	few	TRBJ1-1	CSVEESRGSRANTEAFF	TGCAGCGTTGAAGAATCTAGAGGTTCACGGGCGAACACTGAAGCTTTCTTT
NA	TRBV5-1	NA	TRBJ1-1	CASSSQQNTEAFF	TGCGCCAGCAGCTCGCAGCAGAACACTGAAGCTTTCTTT
NA	TRBV9	many	TRBJ2-3	CASSGSADTQYF	TGTGCCAGCAGCGGTAGCGCAGATACGCAGTATTTT
TRBD2	TRBV20-1	NA	TRBJ2-2	CSALRGLAGLNTGELFF	TGCAGTGCTTTAAGAGGACTAGCGGGATTGAACACCGGGGAGCTGTTTTTT
NA	TRBV27	many	TRBJ2-1	CASSDSPSSYNEQFF	TGTGCCAGCAGTGACAGCCCTAGCTCCTACAATGAGCAGTTCTTC
TRBD1	TRBV5-1	few	TRBJ2-1	CASSPYVGQGVNEQFF	TGCGCCAGCAGCCCTTACGTTGGACAGGGAGTCAATGAGCAGTTCTTC
NA	TRBV5-1	NA	TRBJ2-2	CASNRGWTGELFF	TGCGCCAGCAACAGAGGATGGACCGGGGAGCTGTTTTTT
TRBD2	TRBV2	NA	TRBJ2-1	CASSEGTSGGHEQFF	TGTGCCAGCAGTGAAGGGACTAGCGGGGGCCATGAGCAGTTCTTC
NA	TRBV12-3/TRBV12-4	few	TRBJ2-2	CASSLEPNAPNTGELFF	TGTGCCAGCAGCCTCGAGCCGAATGCCCCGAACACCGGGGAGCTGTTTTTT
NA	TRBV28	NA	TRBJ2-7	CASSFGIYEQYF	TGTGCCAGCAGTTTCGGTATCTACGAGCAGTACTTC
NA	TRBV6-2/TRBV6-3	NA	TRBJ2-7	CASTPYDRPNYEQYF	TGTGCCAGCACCCCCTACGACAGGCCCAATTACGAGCAGTACTTC
NA	TRBV5-4	NA	TRBJ2-1	CASSLNPHNEQFF	TGTGCCAGCAGCCTAAACCCACATAATGAGCAGTTCTTC
TRBD2	TRBV6-5	NA	TRBJ2-3	CASSYPGGGDTQYF	TGTGCCAGCAGTTACCCGGGGGGAGGGGATACGCAGTATTTT
TRBD2	TRBV27	few	TRBJ2-3	CASSLMRGLGADTQYF	TGTGCCAGCAGTTTAATGCGGGGACTAGGCGCAGATACGCAGTATTTT
NA	TRBV20-1	few	TRBJ2-7	CSADGDSVEQYF	TGCAGTGCTGACGGGGACTCCGTGGAGCAGTACTTC
NA	TRBV4-2	few	TRBJ1-1	CASSQDPLGVGLNTEAFF	TGTGCCAGCAGCCAAGATCCCCTAGGCGTGGGCCTGAACACTGAAGCTTTCTTT
NA	TRBV20-1	NA	TRBJ2-7	CSATDPSAAYEQYF	TGCAGTGCTACCGACCCCTCGGCTGCCTACGAGCAGTACTTC
NA	TRBV6-5	few	TRBJ1-1	CASSFGRGYTEAFF	TGTGCCAGCAGTTTCGGGCGCGGGTACACTGAAGCTTTCTTT
TRBD1	TRBV4-2	NA	TRBJ1-2	CASSQSDRGFYGYTF	TGTGCCAGCAGCCAATCGGACAGGGGGTTTTATGGCTACACCTTC
NA	TRBV4-3	few	TRBJ2-3	CASSQGVQSDTQYF	TGCGCCAGCAGCCAAGGGGTACAGTCAGATACGCAGTATTTT
TRBD2	TRBV5-1	NA	TRBJ2-2	CASSLEVAGGSTGELFF	TGCGCCAGCAGCTTGGAAGTAGCGGGGGGTAGCACCGGGGAGCTGTTTTTT
TRBD1	TRBV6-1	NA	TRBJ2-2	CASSRDRVPGELFF	TGTGCCAGCAGTAGAGACAGGGTCCCCGGGGAGCTGTTTTTT
NA	TRBV15	few	TRBJ2-5	CATHPGVGETQYF	TGTGCCACCCACCCGGGGGTGGGAGAGACCCAGTACTTC
NA	TRBV4-3	NA	TRBJ2-2	CASSQEGGYRTGELFF	TGCGCCAGCAGCCAAGAGGGGGGTTATAGGACCGGGGAGCTGTTTTTT
TRBD1	TRBV7-9	many	TRBJ2-7	CAGEAPTGGYEQYF	TGCGCTGGAGAGGCCCCAACAGGGGGGTACGAGCAGTACTTC
TRBD2	TRBV6-2/TRBV6-3	NA	TRBJ2-1	CASSVQLAGAGNEQFF	TGTGCCAGCAGTGTGCAACTAGCGGGGGCCGGAAATGAGCAGTTCTTC
TRBD2	TRBV3-1	NA	TRBJ2-5	CASSHLAGVQETQYF	TGTGCCAGCAGCCATCTAGCGGGGGTTCAAGAGACCCAGTACTTC
NA	TRBV6-1	once	TRBJ1-5	CASSPTPGGQPQHF	TGTGCCAGCAGTCCGACCCCTGGGGGTCAGCCCCAGCATTTT
NA	TRBV5-1	few	TRBJ1-2	CASSEGRTLNYGYTF	TGCGCCAGCAGCGAGGGCCGGACCCTCAACTATGGCTACACCTTC
NA	TRBV5-1	NA	TRBJ1-6	CASSVTGSPLHF	TGCGCCAGCAGTGTTACAGGGTCACCCCTCCACTTT
NA	TRBV20-1	NA	TRBJ2-5	CSASRLAQETQYF	TGCAGTGCTAGCAGGCTAGCGCAAGAGACCCAGTACTTC